The 16 T cell receptor beta chains listed next were all sequenced from one sample in a study of human T cells and chemical hapten exposure. Sequencing started from total RNA isolated from unfractionated whole blood. TCRdb reanalysed the 5' RACE reads using MiXCR and keeps one entry per CDR3 protein. The data show about 120,000 distinct CDR3 sequences, with approximately 20% seen just once and around 2.7% held by the top ten. Source of these receptors: a human donor in good health.

This clonotype was observed a few times. V and J are TRBV27 and TRBJ1-1; a weak D match, TRBD1 (6 bases). The CDR3 runs to 13 residues. Deletions cut 5 bases from V and 5 bases from J, with 12 bases between. The germline CDR1 and CDR2 sequences are MNHEY and SMNVEV (reference sequence). CDR3 nucleotide sequence: TGTGCCAGCAGTCTACCGCAGGGGACTGAAGCTTTCTTT. It codes for CASSLPQGTEAFF.

Points on this clonotype: A junction end diverges from the germline sequence, so it may reflect a read error. The chain employs TRBV12-3 or TRBV12-4 and TRBJ2-1; 10 positions match TRBD2. The CDR3 extends over 15 amino acids. The CDR3 sequence is CASRLEQREGLEQFF. Here the CDR3 DNA reads TGTGCCAGCAGGTTAGAGCAGCGGGAGGGCCTTGAGCAGTTCTTC.

This chain connects TRBV6-1 to TRBJ1-5; D not certain. This CDR3 has 15 residues. V lost 2 bases to trimming and J lost 0 bases, with 8 bases between them. Germline values: CDR1 MNHNS, CDR2 SASEGT. Here the CDR3 reads CASSEPTYSNQPQHF. The CDR3 nucleotides read TGTGCCAGCAGTGAACCGACATATAGCAATCAGCCCCAGCATTTT.

CDR3 protein: CASSSRLGLAGGSSYNEQFF. CDR3 bases: TGTGCCAGCAGTTCCAGGCTGGGGCTAGCGGGAGGAAGCTCCTACAATGAGCAGTTCTTC. The J gene is TRBJ2-1, the V gene TRBV27; TRBD2 matches at 11 bases. This CDR3 has 20 residues. CDR1 MNHEY and CDR2 SMNVEV come from the germline V gene (reference sequence). With 4 bases clipped from V and 0 bases from J, the junction kept 14 bases outside the gene matches.

The chain recombines TRBV28 with TRBJ2-6, with 7 bases lining up with TRBD1. Germline V CDR1 and CDR2: MDHEN, SYDVKM. The CDR3 runs to 17 residues. Trimming removed 9 bases from V and 0 bases from J; junction bases left unmatched: 11. CDR3 protein: CASLKGQLFSGANVLTF. DNA of the CDR3: TGTGCCAGTTTAAAGGGACAGCTCTTCTCTGGGGCCAACGTCCTGACTTTC.

The rearrangement links TRBV30 to TRBJ2-1; no clear D. The V end was cut by 3 bases, the J end by 0 bases, with 6 bases between. This CDR3 is built from 13 residues. Germline V gives CDR1 GTSNPN, CDR2 SVGIG (reference sequence). For the CDR3, the DNA is TGTGCCTGGAGCGGCATCTCCTACAATGAGCAGTTCTTC. This codes for CAWSGISYNEQFF.

The V call is TRBV7-2, the J call TRBJ1-5, with TRBD1 identical over 10 bases. V shed 4 bases and J 5 bases; nucleotides not matched to a gene: 5. The CDR3 runs to 15 residues. Germline CDR1 SGHTA, CDR2 FQGNSA. The CDR3 protein is CASSSRTGGDQPQHF. The CDR3 DNA follows: TGTGCCAGCAGCTCGCGGACAGGGGGAGATCAGCCCCAGCATTTT.

The chain has TRBV11-2 and TRBJ2-7; a weak D match, TRBD1 (5 bases). This CDR3 comprises 15 residues. CDR1 and CDR2 from the germline V gene are SGHAT and FQNNGV. Trimming pared 1 base from V and 2 bases from J, leaving 12 bases between. CDR3 residues: CASSLGTGVTYEQYF. The CDR3 region has the DNA TGTGCCAGCAGCTTAGGAACAGGCGTAACCTACGAGCAGTACTTC.

The CDR3 DNA follows: TGTGCCAGCAGAGGACAGGGATCCTCTAACGAGCAGTACTTC. It encodes CASRGQGSSNEQYF. This chain connects TRBV12-3 or TRBV12-4 to TRBJ2-7; 8 bases align to TRBD1. The CDR3 contains 14 residues. V lost 6 bases, J lost 5 bases, and 9 bases stayed unmatched.

In this sample, this clonotype turned up a few times. The chain recombines TRBV5-8 with TRBJ2-3; D call uncertain. With 4 bases removed from V and 5 bases from J, the gap between germline ends came to 8 bases. Germline assignment: CDR1 SGHTS and CDR2 YDEGEE. There are 12 residues in the CDR3. The CDR3 nucleotides are TGTGCCAGCAGCCCCGTGAAAGATACGCAGTATTTT. It codes for CASSPVKDTQYF.

The chain has TRBV29-1 and TRBJ2-7; D may be TRBD1 (6 bases). Trimming shortened V by 4 bases and J by 2 bases, and 9 bases separated the two germline ends. Germline-derived CDR1 and CDR2 are SQVTM and ANQGSEA. The CDR3 runs 12 residues. The CDR3 sequence: CSVADSTYEQYF. In nucleotides, the CDR3 is TGCAGCGTTGCGGACAGTACCTACGAGCAGTACTTC.

This clonotype was found a few times. The chain is built from TRBV20-1 and TRBJ2-1; D is perhaps TRBD1 or TRBD2 (5 bases each). The CDR3 spans 14 residues. Trimming took 5 bases from V and 8 from J, leaving 19 bases between them. Germline V gene lookup returns CDR1 DFQATT and CDR2 SNEGSKA (reference sequence). Written as DNA, the CDR3 is TGCAGTGCTTCGGGCCCCGGGACCGAGGATGAGCAGTTCTTC. Protein sequence: CSASGPGTEDEQFF.

The gene calls are TRBV20-1 and TRBJ2-7; 10 bases agree with TRBD2. Germline CDR1 reads DFQATT; CDR2 reads SNEGSKA (reference sequence). The CDR3 contains 13 residues. After removal of 7 bases from V and 6 bases from J, the junction contained 9 bases not matched to a gene. Here the CDR3 reads CSVLPGTSVEQYF. In DNA, the CDR3 is TGCAGTGTCCTCCCCGGGACTAGCGTCGAGCAGTACTTC.

The chain employs TRBV5-5 and TRBJ2-2, with a tentative D call TRBD1 (5 bases). Trimming cost V 4 bases and J 2 bases, with 12 bases left between them. Germline V gene sequence: CDR1 SGHKS, CDR2 YYEKEE (reference sequence). The CDR3 extends over 15 amino acids. Written as DNA, the CDR3 is TGTGCCAGCAGCGGGCAGGGCCCAAACACCGGGGAGCTGTTTTTT. This codes for CASSGQGPNTGELFF.

V usage is TRBV2 and J usage is TRBJ2-5, with D perhaps TRBD1 or TRBD2 (5 bases each). This CDR3 contains 13 residues. CDR1 and CDR2 from the germline V gene are SNHLY and FYNNEI. V was shortened by 5 bases and J by 1 base, with 8 bases between the two germline ends. Here the CDR3 reads CASSRDRQETQYF. CDR3 DNA sequence: TGTGCCAGCAGTCGGGACCGCCAAGAGACCCAGTACTTC.

Many counts were recorded for this clonotype. This chain links TRBV28 with TRBJ1-5; no reliable D call. Germline CDR1 and CDR2: MDHEN and SYDVKM. Trimming pared 7 bases from V and 7 bases from J, leaving 20 bases between. The CDR3 runs to 15 residues. This CDR3 reads CASTEGRRVDQPQHF. CDR3 nucleotides: TGTGCCAGCACTGAGGGCCGACGAGTGGACCAGCCCCAGCATTTT.